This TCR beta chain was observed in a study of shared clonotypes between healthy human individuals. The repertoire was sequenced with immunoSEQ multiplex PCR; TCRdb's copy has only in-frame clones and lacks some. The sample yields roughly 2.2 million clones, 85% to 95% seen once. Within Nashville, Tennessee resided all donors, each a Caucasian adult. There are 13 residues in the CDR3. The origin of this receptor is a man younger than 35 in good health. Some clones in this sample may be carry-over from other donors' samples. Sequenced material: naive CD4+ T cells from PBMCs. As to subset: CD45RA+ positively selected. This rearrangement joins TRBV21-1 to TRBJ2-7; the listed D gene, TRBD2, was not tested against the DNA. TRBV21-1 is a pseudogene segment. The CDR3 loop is CASTQKELHEQYF. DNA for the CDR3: TGTGCCAGCACCCAAAAGGAGCTCCACGAGCAGTACTTC.